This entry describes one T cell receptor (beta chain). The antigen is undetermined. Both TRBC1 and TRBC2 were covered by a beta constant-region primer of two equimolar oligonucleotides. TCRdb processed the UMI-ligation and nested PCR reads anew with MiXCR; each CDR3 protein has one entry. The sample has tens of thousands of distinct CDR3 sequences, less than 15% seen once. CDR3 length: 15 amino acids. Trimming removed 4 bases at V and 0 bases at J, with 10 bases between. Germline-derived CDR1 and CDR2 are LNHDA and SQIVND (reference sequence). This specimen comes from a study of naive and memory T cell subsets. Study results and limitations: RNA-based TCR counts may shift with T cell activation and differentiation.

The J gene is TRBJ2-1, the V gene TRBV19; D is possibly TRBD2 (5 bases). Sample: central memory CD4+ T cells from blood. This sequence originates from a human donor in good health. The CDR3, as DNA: TGTGCCAGTAGTAGGACTCTAAGCTCCTACAATGAGCAGTTCTTC. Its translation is CASSRTLSSYNEQFF.